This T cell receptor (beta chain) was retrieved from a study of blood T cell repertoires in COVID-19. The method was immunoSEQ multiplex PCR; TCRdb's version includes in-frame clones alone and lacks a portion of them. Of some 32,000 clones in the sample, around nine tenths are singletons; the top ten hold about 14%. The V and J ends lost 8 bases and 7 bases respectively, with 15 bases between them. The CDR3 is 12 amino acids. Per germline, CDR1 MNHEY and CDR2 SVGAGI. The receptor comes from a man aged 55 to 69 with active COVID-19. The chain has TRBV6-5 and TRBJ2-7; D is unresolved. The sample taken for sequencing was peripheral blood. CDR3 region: CASLGWMEEQYF. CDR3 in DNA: TGTGCCAGCCTTGGGTGGATGGAGGAGCAGTACTTC.